Following are 3 T cell receptor beta chains from one sample sequenced in a study of graft-versus-host responses after intestinal transplantation. Clones were read by immunoSEQ multiplex PCR, and TCRdb kept only the in-frame ones, dropping some. The sample contains 77,000 or so clones, roughly 90% of which appear only once. Here the sequenced sample was PBMCs, taken 98 days after intestinal transplantation. The receptors come from a human patient who received an intestinal transplant, so some T cells may come from the graft donor.

The chain recombines TRBV5-6 with TRBJ1-6; D is unclear. CDR1 and CDR2 (germline): SGHDT, YYEEEE. Between the trimmed V and J ends, which lost 2 bases and 10 bases, there was a span of 16 bases. The CDR3 consists of 15 residues. The CDR3 spells CASSLRGWTVSPLHF. The CDR3 DNA follows: TGTGCCAGCAGCTTACGGGGTTGGACGGTCTCACCCCTCCACTTT.

This chain uses TRBV6-5 with TRBJ1-6, with 9 bases fitting TRBD1. Germline values: CDR1 MNHEY, CDR2 SVGAGI. This CDR3 spans 14 amino acids. V was pared by 6 bases and J by 10 bases, with 7 bases of the junction left unmatched. The CDR3: CASRLTGGSSPLHF. The CDR3, as DNA: TGTGCCAGCAGGCTGACAGGGGGGAGCTCACCCCTCCACTTT.

V gene TRBV5-1 combines with J gene TRBJ2-5, with 10 bases lining up with TRBD2. CDR1 and CDR2 (germline): SGHRS, YFSETQ. Trimming at V came to 4 bases and at J to 4 bases, leaving 7 bases not matched to a gene. CDR3 size: 15 residues. This chain's CDR3 is CASSPAAGGLETQYF. The CDR3 region has the DNA TGCGCCAGCAGCCCGGCAGCGGGGGGGCTAGAGACCCAGTACTTC.